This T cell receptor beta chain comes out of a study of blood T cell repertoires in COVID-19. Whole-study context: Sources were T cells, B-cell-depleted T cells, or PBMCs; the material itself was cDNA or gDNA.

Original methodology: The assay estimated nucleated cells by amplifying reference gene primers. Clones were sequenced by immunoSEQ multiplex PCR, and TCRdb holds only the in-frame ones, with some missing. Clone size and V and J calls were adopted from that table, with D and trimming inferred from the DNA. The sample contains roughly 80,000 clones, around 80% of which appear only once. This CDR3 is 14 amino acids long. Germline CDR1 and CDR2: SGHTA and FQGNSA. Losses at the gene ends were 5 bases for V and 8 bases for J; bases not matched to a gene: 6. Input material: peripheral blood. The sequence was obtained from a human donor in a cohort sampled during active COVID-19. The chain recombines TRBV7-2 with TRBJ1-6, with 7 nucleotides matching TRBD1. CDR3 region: CASSPRQGYSPLHF. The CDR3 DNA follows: TGTGCCAGCAGCCCGCGACAGGGTTATTCACCCCTCCACTTT.